The present entry profiles one T cell receptor beta chain with its context. Its target is unknown. TCRdb reprocessed the 5' RACE reads with MiXCR, giving one entry per CDR3 protein. The sample contains 250,000 to 400,000 distinct CDR3 sequences, approximately 10% of which appear only once. These data originate in a study of CD8 T cells in ankylosing spondylitis. This CDR3 region has 11 residues. Per germline, CDR1 WSHSY and CDR2 SAAADI. The ends were cut back, 6 bases at V and 5 bases at J, with 8 bases in the middle. The study, taken as a whole, reports: Within peripheral blood, clones linked to disease were CD8+ and relatively rare. Earlier studies detected some motif variants in reactive arthritis synovial fluid and blood.

The source of this sequence is a female donor with ankylosing spondylitis or in good health (not recorded which). Sample: blood, either unsorted or a sorted T cell fraction (not recorded which). The V and J genes are TRBV10-2 and TRBJ2-7, with TRBD2 as a possible D gene (5 bases). CDR3 bases: TGCGCCAGCAGGCTAGCCAACGAGCAGTACTTC. Protein: CASRLANEQYF.